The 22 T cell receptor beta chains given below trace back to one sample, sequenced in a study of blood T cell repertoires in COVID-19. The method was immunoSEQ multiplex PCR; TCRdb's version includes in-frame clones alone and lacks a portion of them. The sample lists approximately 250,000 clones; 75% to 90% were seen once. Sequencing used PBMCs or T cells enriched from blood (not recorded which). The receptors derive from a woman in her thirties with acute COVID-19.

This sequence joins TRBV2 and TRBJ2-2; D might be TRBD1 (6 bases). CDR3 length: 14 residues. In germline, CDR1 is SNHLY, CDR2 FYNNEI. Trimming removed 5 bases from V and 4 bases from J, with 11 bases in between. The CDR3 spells CASSSGQFTGELFF. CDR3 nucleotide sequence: TGTGCCAGCAGTAGCGGACAGTTCACCGGGGAGCTGTTTTTT. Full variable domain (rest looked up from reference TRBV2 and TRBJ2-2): EPEVTQTPSHQVTQMGQEVILRCVPISNHLYFYWYRQILGQKVEFLVSFYNNEISEKSEIFDDQFSVERPDGSNFTLKIRSTKLEDSAMYFCASSSGQFTGELFFGEGSRLTVL.

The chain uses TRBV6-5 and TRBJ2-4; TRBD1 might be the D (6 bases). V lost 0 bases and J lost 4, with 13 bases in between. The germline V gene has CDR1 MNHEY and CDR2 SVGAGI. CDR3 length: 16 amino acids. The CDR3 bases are TGTGCCAGCAGTTACTCGACCGGGACAAGAAAAAACATTCAGTACTTC. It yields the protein CASSYSTGTRKNIQYF.

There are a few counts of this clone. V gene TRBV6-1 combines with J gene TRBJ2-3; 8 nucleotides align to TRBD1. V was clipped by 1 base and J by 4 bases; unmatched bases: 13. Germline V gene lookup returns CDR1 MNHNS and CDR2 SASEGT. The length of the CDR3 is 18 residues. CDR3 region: CASSEEVYGSGGADTQYF. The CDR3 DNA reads TGTGCCAGCAGTGAAGAAGTTTATGGGTCAGGGGGCGCAGATACGCAGTATTTT.

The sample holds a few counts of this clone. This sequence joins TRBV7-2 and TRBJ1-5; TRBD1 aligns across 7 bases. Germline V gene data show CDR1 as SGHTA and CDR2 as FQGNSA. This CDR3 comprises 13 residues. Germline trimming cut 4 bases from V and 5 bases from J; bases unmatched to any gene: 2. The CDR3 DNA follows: TGTGCCAGCAGCTCAGACAGGGATCAGCCCCAGCATTTT. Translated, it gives CASSSDRDQPQHF. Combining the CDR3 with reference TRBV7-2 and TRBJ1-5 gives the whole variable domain GAGVSQSPSNKVTEKGKDVELRCDPISGHTALYWYRQSLGQGLEFLIYFQGNSAPDKSGLPSDRFSAERTGGSVSTLTIQRTQQEDSAVYLCASSSDRDQPQHFGDGTRLSIL.

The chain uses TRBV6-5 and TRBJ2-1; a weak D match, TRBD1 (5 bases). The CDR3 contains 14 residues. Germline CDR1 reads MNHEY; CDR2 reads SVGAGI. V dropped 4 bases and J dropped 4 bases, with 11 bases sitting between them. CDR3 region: CASSWGTRYNEQFF. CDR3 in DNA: TGTGCCAGCAGTTGGGGCACAAGATACAATGAGCAGTTCTTC.

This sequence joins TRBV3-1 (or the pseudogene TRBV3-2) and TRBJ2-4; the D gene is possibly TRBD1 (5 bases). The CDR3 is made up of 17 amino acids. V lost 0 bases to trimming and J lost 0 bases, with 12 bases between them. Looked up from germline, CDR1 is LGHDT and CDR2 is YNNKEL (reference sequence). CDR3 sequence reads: CASSQDREHIAKNIQYF. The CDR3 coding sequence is TGTGCCAGCAGCCAAGACAGGGAACATATAGCCAAAAACATTCAGTACTTC.

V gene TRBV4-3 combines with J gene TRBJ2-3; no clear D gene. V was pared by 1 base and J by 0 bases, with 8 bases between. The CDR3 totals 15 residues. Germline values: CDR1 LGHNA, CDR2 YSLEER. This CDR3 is CASSQVIISTDTQYF. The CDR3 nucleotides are TGCGCCAGCAGCCAAGTTATTATTAGCACAGATACGCAGTATTTT.

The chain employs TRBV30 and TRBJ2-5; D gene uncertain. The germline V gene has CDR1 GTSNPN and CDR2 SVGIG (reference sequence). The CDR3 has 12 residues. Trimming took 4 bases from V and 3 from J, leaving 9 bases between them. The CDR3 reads CAWTDLEETQYF. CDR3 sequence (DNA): TGTGCCTGGACTGACCTAGAAGAGACCCAGTACTTC.

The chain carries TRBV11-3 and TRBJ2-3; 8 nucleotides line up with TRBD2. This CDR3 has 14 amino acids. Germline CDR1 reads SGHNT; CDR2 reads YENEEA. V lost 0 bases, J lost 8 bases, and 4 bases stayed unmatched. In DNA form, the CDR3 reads TGTGCCAGCAGCTTAGAGGCCGCGGGAGGTACGCAGTATTTT. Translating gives CASSLEAAGGTQYF.

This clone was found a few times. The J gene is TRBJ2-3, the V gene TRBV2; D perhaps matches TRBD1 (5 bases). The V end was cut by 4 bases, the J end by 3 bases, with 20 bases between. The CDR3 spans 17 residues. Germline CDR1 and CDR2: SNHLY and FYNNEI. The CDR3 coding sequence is TGTGCCAGCAGTGTACGATTGACAGCAGAAGGTACAGATACGCAGTATTTT. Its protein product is CASSVRLTAEGTDTQYF. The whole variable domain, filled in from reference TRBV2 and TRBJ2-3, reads EPEVTQTPSHQVTQMGQEVILRCVPISNHLYFYWYRQILGQKVEFLVSFYNNEISEKSEIFDDQFSVERPDGSNFTLKIRSTKLEDSAMYFCASSVRLTAEGTDTQYFGPGTRLTVL.

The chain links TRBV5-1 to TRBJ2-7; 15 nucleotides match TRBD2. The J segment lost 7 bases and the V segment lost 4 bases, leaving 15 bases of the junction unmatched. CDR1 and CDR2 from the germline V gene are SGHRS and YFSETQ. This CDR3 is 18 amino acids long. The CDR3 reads CASSPTGTSGGPLGEQYF. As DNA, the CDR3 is TGCGCCAGCAGCCCAACCGGGACTAGCGGGGGGCCCTTGGGGGAGCAGTACTTC.

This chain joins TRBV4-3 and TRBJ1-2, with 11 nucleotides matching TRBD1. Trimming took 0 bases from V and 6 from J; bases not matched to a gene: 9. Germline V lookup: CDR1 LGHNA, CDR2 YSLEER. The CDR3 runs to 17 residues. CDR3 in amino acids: CASSQDGPGTGGNGYTF. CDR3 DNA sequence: TGCGCCAGCAGCCAAGATGGACCCGGGACAGGGGGTAATGGCTACACCTTC.

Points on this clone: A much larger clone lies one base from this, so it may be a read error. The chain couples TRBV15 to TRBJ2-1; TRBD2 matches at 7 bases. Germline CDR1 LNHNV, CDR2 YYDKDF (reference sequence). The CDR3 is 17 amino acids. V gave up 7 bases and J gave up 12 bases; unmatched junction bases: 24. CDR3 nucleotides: TGTGCCACCACCTCGTCGCGGGGGACCCACGGCTTCGATGGGCAGTTCTTC. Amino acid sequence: CATTSSRGTHGFDGQFF. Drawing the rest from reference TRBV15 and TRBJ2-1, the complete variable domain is DAMVIQNPRYQVTQFGKPVTLSCSQTLNHNVMYWYQQKSSQAPKLLFHYYDKDFNNEADTPDNFQSRRPNTSFCFLDIRSPGLGDTAMYLCATTSSRGTHGFDGQFFGPGTRLTVL.

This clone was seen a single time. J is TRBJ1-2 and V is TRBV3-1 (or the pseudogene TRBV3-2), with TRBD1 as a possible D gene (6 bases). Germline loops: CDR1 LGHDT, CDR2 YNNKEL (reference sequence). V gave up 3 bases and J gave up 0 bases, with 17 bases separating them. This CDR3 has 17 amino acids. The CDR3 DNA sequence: TGTGCCAGCAGCCACGGAGGGGGGGTACTCCCTAACTATGGCTACACCTTC. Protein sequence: CASSHGGGVLPNYGYTF.

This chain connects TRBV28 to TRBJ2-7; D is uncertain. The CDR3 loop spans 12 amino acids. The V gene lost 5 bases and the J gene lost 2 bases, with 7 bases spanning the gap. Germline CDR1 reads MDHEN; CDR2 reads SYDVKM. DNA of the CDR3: TGTGCCAGCAGTGACACAACCTACGAGCAGTACTTC. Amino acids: CASSDTTYEQYF.

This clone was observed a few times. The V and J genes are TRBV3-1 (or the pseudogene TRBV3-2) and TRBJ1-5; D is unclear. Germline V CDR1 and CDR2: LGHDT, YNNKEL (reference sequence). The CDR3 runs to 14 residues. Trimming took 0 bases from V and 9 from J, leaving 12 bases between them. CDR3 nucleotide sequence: TGTGCCAGCAGCCAAGATAAGGGAGTGGGGCCCCAGCATTTT. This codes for CASSQDKGVGPQHF.

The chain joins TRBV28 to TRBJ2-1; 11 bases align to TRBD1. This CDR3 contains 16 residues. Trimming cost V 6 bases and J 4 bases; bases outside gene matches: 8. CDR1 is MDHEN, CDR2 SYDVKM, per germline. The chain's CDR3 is CASRAAGDRGYNEQFF. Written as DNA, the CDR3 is TGTGCCAGCAGGGCCGCGGGGGACAGGGGGTACAATGAGCAGTTCTTC.

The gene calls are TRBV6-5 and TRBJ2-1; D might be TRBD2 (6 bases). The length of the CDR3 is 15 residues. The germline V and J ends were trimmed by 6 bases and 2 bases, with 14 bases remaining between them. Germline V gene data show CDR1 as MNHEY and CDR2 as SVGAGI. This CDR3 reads CASSKFGSTYNEQFF. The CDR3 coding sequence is TGTGCCAGCAGCAAATTCGGGAGTACCTACAATGAGCAGTTCTTC.

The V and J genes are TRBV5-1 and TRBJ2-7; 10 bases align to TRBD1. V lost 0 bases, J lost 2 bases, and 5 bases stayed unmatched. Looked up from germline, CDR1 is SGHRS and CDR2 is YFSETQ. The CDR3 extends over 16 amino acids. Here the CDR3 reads CASSLAGTGVPYEQYF. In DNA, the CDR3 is TGCGCCAGCAGCTTGGCCGGGACAGGGGTCCCCTACGAGCAGTACTTC. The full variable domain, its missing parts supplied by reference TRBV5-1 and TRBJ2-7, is KAGVTQTPRYLIKTRGQQVTLSCSPISGHRSVSWYQQTPGQGLQFLFEYFSETQRNKGNFPGRFSGRQFSNSRSEMNVSTLELGDSALYLCASSLAGTGVPYEQYFGPGTRLTVT.

The CDR3 DNA follows: TGTGCCAGCAGCCGACTAGCGGGAGCTTACAATGAGCAGTTCTTC. Translating it yields CASSRLAGAYNEQFF. V gene TRBV3-1 (or the pseudogene TRBV3-2) combines with J gene TRBJ2-1; TRBD2 matches at 12 bases. The germline V gene encodes CDR1 LGHDT and CDR2 YNNKEL (reference sequence). The V and J ends lost 4 bases and 4 bases, in that order; junction bases with no gene match: 2. The CDR3 totals 15 residues.

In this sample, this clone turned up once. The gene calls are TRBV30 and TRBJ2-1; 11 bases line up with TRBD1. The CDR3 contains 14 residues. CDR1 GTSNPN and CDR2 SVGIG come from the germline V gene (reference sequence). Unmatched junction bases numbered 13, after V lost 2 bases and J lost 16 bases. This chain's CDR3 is CAWSRGQGALGEFF. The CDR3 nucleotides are TGTGCCTGGAGTCGTGGACAGGGGGCTCTGGGAGAATTCTTC.

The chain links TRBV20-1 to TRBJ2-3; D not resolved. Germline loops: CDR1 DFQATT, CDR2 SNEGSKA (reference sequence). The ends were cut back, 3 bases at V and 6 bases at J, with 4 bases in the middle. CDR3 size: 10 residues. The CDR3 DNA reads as TGCAGTGCTAGGGCCGATACGCAGTATTTT. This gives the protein CSARADTQYF.